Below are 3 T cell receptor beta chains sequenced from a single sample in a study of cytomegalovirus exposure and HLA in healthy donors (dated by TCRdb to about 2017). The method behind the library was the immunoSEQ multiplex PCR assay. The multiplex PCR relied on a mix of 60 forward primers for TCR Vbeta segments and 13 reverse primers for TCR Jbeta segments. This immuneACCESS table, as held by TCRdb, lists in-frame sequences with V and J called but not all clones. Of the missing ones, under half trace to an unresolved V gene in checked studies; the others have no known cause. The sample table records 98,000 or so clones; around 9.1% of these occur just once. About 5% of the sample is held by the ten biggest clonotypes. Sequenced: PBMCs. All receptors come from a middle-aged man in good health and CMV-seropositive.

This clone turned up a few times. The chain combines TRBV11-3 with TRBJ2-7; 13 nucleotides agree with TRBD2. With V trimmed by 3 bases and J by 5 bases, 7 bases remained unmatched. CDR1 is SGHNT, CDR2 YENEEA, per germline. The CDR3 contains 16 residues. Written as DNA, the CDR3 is TGTGCCAGCAGCTTTCGACTAGCGGGGGGCCGGGACGAGCAGTACTTC. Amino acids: CASSFRLAGGRDEQYF.

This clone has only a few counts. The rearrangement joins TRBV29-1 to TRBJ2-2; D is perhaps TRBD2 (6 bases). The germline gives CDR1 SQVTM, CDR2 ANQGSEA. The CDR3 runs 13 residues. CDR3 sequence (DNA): TGCAGGCCGGGACTCCGGAACACCGGGGAGCTGTTTTTT. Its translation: CRPGLRNTGELFF.

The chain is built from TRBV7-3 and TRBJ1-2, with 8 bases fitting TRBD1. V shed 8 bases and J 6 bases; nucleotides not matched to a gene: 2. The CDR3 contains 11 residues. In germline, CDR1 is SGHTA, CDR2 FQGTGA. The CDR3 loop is CASGQGHGYTF. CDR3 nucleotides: TGTGCCAGCGGACAGGGCCATGGCTACACCTTC. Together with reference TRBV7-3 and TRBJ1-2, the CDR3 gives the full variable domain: GAGVSQTPSNKVTEKGKYVELRCDPISGHTALYWYRQSLGQGPEFLIYFQGTGAADDSGLPNDRFFAVRPEGSVSTLKIQRTERGDSAVYLCASGQGHGYTFGSGTRLTVV.